Listed here are 9 T cell receptor beta chains from one sample, sequenced in a study of blood T cells in healthy people across ages. For the second PCR, which ran for roughly 7 to 11 cycles, a sample-barcoded 5' primer and a J-beta primer mix were used. TCRdb reprocessed the 5' RACE reads with MiXCR, giving one entry per CDR3 protein. Seen here are over 950,000 distinct CDR3 sequences, around two fifths observed once, and the top ten hold less than 15%. Material: blood. The receptors here all came from a young man in good health.

The rearrangement uses TRBV3-1 and TRBJ1-3, with D uncertain. V was cut by 2 bases and J by 2 bases, with 10 bases left in between. The CDR3 sequence is 15 residues long. The germline V gene has CDR1 LGHDT and CDR2 YNNKEL (reference sequence). This CDR3 reads CASSQLTETGNTIYF. In DNA, the CDR3 is TGTGCCAGCAGCCAACTAACAGAGACTGGAAACACCATATATTTT.

The sample holds a few counts of this clonotype. This rearrangement joins TRBV4-3 to TRBJ2-2; D remains unclear. The CDR3 covers 15 residues. Trimming left V 0 bases short and J 5 bases short, with 10 bases between. From germline, CDR1 is LGHNA and CDR2 YSLEER. CDR3 in DNA: TGCGCCAGCAGCCAAGATAGTCCCGGGACCGGGGAGCTGTTTTTT. It is translated as CASSQDSPGTGELFF.

There are a few counts of this clonotype. This chain uses TRBV5-1 with TRBJ1-2; tentatively, D is TRBD1 (6 bases). Trimming took 4 bases from V and 7 from J, leaving 20 bases between them. This CDR3 contains 15 residues. From germline, CDR1 is SGHRS and CDR2 YFSETQ. The CDR3 spells CASSPGAGEIGGYTF. The CDR3 bases are TGCGCCAGCAGCCCGGGGGCAGGCGAGATCGGTGGCTACACCTTC.

The chain carries TRBV6-2 or TRBV6-3 and TRBJ2-5, with 10 bases lining up with TRBD1. J was trimmed by 11 bases and V by 0 bases; bases with no gene match: 15. The CDR3 is 17 residues long. Germline V gene sequence: CDR1 MNHEY, CDR2 SVGEGT. In DNA form, the CDR3 reads TGTGCCAGCAGTTACTCTCCCGGACAGGGGGTGTACAATGAGCAGTACTTC. Its protein is CASSYSPGQGVYNEQYF.

The genes are TRBV7-8 and TRBJ2-5; D call uncertain. Germline CDR1 SGHVS, CDR2 FQNEAQ. V lost 3 bases, J lost 0 bases, and 8 bases lay in between. The CDR3 is 14 residues long. The CDR3: CASSFRLHQETQYF. The CDR3 DNA sequence: TGTGCCAGCAGCTTTCGGCTTCACCAAGAGACCCAGTACTTC. Supplemented by reference TRBV7-8 and TRBJ2-5, the full variable domain reads GAGVSQSPRYKVAKRGQDVALRCDPISGHVSLFWYQQALGQGPEFLTYFQNEAQLDKSGLPSDRFFAERPEGSVSTLKIQRTQQEDSAVYLCASSFRLHQETQYFGPGTRLLVL.

This sequence joins TRBV7-9 and TRBJ1-1, with 7 bases identical to TRBD1. Trimming removed 5 bases from V and 2 bases from J; junction bases left unmatched: 11. Per the germline V gene, CDR1 is SEHNR and CDR2 is FQNEAQ (reference sequence). CDR3 size: 16 residues. CDR3 nucleotide sequence: TGTGCCAGCAGCAATCCCGAGGGGGCCGGTAACACTGAAGCTTTCTTT. As protein: CASSNPEGAGNTEAFF. The full variable domain, rest sourced from reference TRBV7-9 and TRBJ1-1, is DTGVSQNPRHKITKRGQNVTFRCDPISEHNRLYWYRQTLGQGPEFLTYFQNEAQLEKSRLLSDRFSAERPKGSFSTLEIQRTEQGDSAMYLCASSNPEGAGNTEAFFGQGTRLTVV.

This clonotype has more than one count but fewer than ten. J is TRBJ2-5 and V is TRBV7-2; no reliable D call. This CDR3 has 15 amino acids. V was clipped by 5 bases and J by 5 bases, with 18 bases between them. Germline values: CDR1 SGHTA, CDR2 FQGNSA. In nucleotides, the CDR3 is TGTGCCAGCAGCCCTCACCTAAGGGTAATTGAGACCCAGTACTTC. Translating it yields CASSPHLRVIETQYF.

This clonotype was observed a few times. The rearrangement links TRBV12-3 or TRBV12-4 to TRBJ2-1, with TRBD1 as a possible D gene (6 bases). Trimming cost V 6 bases and J 8 bases, with 17 bases left between them. The CDR3 is made up of 14 amino acids. In DNA form, the CDR3 reads TGTGCCAGCAGACCGGGACAAACCTTCGATGAGCAGTTCTTC. Translated, it gives CASRPGQTFDEQFF.

This clonotype appeared a few times. Here the CDR3 DNA reads TGCGCCAGCAGCCAAGTAAAGCGACCGGTAGATCCTTTCTTT. Amino acids: CASSQVKRPVDPFF. The J gene is TRBJ1-1, the V gene TRBV4-1; the D is unclear. Trimming pared 1 base from V and 12 bases from J, leaving 18 bases between. Germline V CDR1 and CDR2: MGHRA, YSYEKL. The CDR3 runs to 14 residues.